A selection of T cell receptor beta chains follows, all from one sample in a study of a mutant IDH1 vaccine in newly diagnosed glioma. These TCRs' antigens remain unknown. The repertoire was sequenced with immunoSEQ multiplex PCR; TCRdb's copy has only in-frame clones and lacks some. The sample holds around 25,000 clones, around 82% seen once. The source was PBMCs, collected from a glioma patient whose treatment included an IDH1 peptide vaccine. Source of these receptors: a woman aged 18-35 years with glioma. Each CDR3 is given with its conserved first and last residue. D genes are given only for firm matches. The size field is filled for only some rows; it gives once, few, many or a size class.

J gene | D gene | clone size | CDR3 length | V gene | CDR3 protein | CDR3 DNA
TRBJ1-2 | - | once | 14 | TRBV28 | CASSTGTANYGYTF | TGTGCCAGCAGTACGGGGACGGCAAACTATGGCTACACCTTC
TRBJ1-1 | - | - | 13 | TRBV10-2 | CASSEQGNTEAFF | TGCGCCAGCAGTGAACAGGGGAACACTGAAGCTTTCTTT
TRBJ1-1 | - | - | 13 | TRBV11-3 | CASSTGVNTEAFF | TGTGCCAGCAGTACCGGGGTGAACACTGAAGCTTTCTTT
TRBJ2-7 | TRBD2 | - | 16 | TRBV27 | CASSLRASGTSYEQYF | TGTGCCAGCAGTTTACGGGCTAGCGGGACCTCCTACGAGCAGTACTTC
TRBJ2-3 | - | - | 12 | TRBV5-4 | CASSTNTDTQYF | TGTGCCAGCAGCACGAACACAGATACGCAGTATTTT
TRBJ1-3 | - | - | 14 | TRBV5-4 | CASSFPGLGNTIYF | TGTGCCAGCAGCTTCCCGGGCCTCGGAAACACCATATATTTT
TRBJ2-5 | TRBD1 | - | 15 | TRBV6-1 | CASSPGQGLSETQYF | TGTGCCAGCAGTCCGGGACAGGGTCTATCGGAGACCCAGTACTTC
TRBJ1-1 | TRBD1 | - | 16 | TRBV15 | CATSRGLQGGDTEAFF | TGTGCCACCAGCAGAGGCCTCCAGGGGGGGGACACTGAAGCTTTCTTT
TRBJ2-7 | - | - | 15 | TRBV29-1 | CSVAGALGLRYEQYF | TGCAGCGTTGCGGGCGCCTTGGGGCTACGCTACGAGCAGTACTTC
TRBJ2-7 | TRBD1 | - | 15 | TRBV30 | CAWWGENGTGYEQYF | TGTGCCTGGTGGGGGGAAAACGGGACAGGATACGAGCAGTACTTC
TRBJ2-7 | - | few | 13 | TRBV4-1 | CASSQDLGDEQYF | TGCGCCAGCAGCCAAGATTTGGGGGACGAGCAGTACTTC
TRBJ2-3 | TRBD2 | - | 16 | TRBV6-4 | CASSRTGTSGTDTQYF | TGTGCCAGCAGCCGAACCGGGACTAGCGGCACAGATACGCAGTATTTT
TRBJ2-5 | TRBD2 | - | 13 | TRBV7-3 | CASSARGGETQYF | TGTGCCAGCAGCGCCCGGGGGGGGGAGACCCAGTACTTC
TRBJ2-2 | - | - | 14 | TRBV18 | CASSPETNTGELFF | TGTGCCAGCTCACCGGAAACGAACACCGGGGAGCTGTTTTTT
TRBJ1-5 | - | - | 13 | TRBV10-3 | CAISKDGYQPQHF | TGTGCCATCAGTAAGGACGGTTATCAGCCCCAGCATTTT
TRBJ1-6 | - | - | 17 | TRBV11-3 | CASSLRSAQGYGSPLHF | TGTGCCAGCAGCTTAAGATCCGCACAGGGTTACGGTTCACCCCTCCACTTT
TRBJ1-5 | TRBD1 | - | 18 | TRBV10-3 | CAISATGTGGGRNQPQHF | TGTGCCATCAGTGCCACCGGGACAGGGGGCGGACGCAATCAGCCCCAGCATTTT
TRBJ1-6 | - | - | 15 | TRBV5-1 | CASSLGGNNNSPLHF | TGCGCCAGCAGCTTGGGGGGGAACAATAATTCACCCCTCCACTTT
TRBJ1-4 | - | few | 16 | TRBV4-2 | CASSQEVLSVGEKLFF | TGTGCCAGCAGCCAAGAAGTGCTCAGTGTAGGTGAAAAACTGTTTTTT
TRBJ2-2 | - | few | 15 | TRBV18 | CASSPGLYDTGELFF | TGTGCCAGCTCACCGGGACTGTACGACACCGGGGAGCTGTTTTTT
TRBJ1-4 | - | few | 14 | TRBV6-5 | CASSYVKGNEKLFF | TGTGCCAGCAGTTATGTCAAGGGGAATGAAAAACTGTTTTTT
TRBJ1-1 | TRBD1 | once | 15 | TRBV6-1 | CASRPLTGGATEAFF | TGTGCCAGCAGGCCCCTGACAGGGGGGGCAACTGAAGCTTTCTTT
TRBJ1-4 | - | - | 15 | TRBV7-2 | CASSLRFATNEKLFF | TGTGCCAGCAGCTTACGTTTTGCAACTAATGAAAAACTGTTTTTT
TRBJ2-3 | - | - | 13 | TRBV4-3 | CASSQDRTDTQYF | TGCGCCAGCAGCCAGGACCGCACAGATACGCAGTATTTT
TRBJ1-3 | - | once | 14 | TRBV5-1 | CASSLGNSGNTIYF | TGCGCCAGCAGCTTGGGTAACTCTGGAAACACCATATATTTT
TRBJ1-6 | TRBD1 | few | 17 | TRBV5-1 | CASSLNPGQQYNSPLHF | TGCGCCAGCAGTCTAAACCCGGGACAGCAATATAATTCACCCCTCCACTTT
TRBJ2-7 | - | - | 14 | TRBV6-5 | CASSQTGLISEQYF | TGTGCCAGCAGCCAGACAGGACTAATTTCCGAGCAGTACTTC
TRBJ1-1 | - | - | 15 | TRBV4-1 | CASSHPQGAATEAFF | TGCGCCAGCAGCCATCCCCAAGGGGCAGCGACTGAAGCTTTCTTT
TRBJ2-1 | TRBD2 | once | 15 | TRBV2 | CASSDSGRSHNEQFF | TGTGCCAGCAGTGACAGCGGGAGGTCCCACAATGAGCAGTTCTTC
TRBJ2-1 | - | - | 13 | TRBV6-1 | CASSEAGGGGKFF | TGTGCCAGCAGTGAAGCGGGAGGAGGGGGCAAGTTCTTC
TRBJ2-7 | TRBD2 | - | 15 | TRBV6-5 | CASSYGSSGSYEQYF | TGTGCCAGCAGTTACGGGTCTAGCGGGAGTTACGAGCAGTACTTC
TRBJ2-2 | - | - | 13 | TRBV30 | CAWNHPNTGELFF | TGTGCCTGGAACCACCCGAACACCGGGGAGCTGTTTTTT
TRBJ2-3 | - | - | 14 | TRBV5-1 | CASSFAISTDTQYF | TGCGCCAGCAGCTTTGCTATTAGCACAGATACGCAGTATTTT
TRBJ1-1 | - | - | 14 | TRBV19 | CASSIQGLNTEAFF | TGTGCCAGTAGTATTCAGGGACTTAACACTGAAGCTTTCTTT
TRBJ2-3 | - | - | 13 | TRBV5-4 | CASSLGGTDTQYF | TGTGCCAGCAGCCTAGGGGGCACAGATACGCAGTATTTT
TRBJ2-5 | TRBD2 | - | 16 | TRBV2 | CASSDSGGGLYETQYF | TGTGCCAGCAGTGACTCGGGAGGGGGTCTGTATGAGACCCAGTACTTC
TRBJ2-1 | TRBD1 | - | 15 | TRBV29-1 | CSVDGDRSRYNEQFF | TGCAGCGTTGATGGGGACAGGAGCCGATACAATGAGCAGTTCTTC
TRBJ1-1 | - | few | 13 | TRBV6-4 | CASSDRANTEAFF | TGTGCCAGCAGTGACAGGGCGAACACTGAAGCTTTCTTT
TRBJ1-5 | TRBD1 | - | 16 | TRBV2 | CASISDRVGSNQPQHF | TGTGCCAGCATATCGGACAGGGTTGGTAGCAATCAGCCCCAGCATTTT
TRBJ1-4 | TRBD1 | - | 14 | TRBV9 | CASSQQGNDEKLFF | TGTGCCAGCAGCCAACAGGGGAATGATGAAAAACTGTTTTTT
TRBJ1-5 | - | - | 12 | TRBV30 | CAWSPGVGPQHF | TGTGCCTGGAGTCCCGGAGTGGGGCCCCAGCATTTT
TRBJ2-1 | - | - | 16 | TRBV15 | CATSRDWTPLYNEQFF | TGTGCCACCAGCAGAGACTGGACTCCCCTATACAATGAGCAGTTCTTC
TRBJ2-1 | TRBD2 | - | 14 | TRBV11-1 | CASSIRPGGNEQFF | TGTGCCAGCAGCATACGGCCGGGAGGGAATGAGCAGTTCTTC
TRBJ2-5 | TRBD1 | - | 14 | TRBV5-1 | CASSEQGQPETQYF | TGCGCCAGCAGCGAGCAGGGACAGCCGGAGACCCAGTACTTC
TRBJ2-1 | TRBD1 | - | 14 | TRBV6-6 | CASRPPGQGGEQFF | TGTGCCAGCAGGCCCCCGGGACAGGGGGGTGAGCAGTTCTTC